A selection of T cell receptor beta chains follows, all from one sample in a study of T cell repertoires in cytomegalovirus infection. TCRdb redid the calling of the reads with MiXCR, one entry per CDR3 protein. The profile shows fewer than 200,000 distinct CDR3 sequences, 8% to 10% of them singletons. Source material: PBMCs. Source of these receptors: a human donor in good health (CMV status not recorded). Some clones in this sample may be carry-over from other donors' samples. CDR3s include the opening cysteine and the closing phenylalanine or tryptophan. A D gene is named only where the DNA matches it firmly. Only part of the rows carry a size: once, few, many, or a class if the clone is expanded.

clone size,V gene,D gene,J gene,CDR3 protein
few,TRBV6-2/TRBV6-3,.,TRBJ2-3,CASSFIGSTDTQYF
many,TRBV19,.,TRBJ2-7,CASSPWASYEQYF
many,TRBV7-8,.,TRBJ2-5,CASSYDRPSGQETQYF
.,TRBV5-8,.,TRBJ1-2,CASSLTGRDFSYPNYGYTF
once,TRBV29-1,.,TRBJ2-1,CSAGGRVERSEQFF
many,TRBV27,.,TRBJ1-1,CASSLSEGRGTEAFF
many,TRBV28,TRBD1,TRBJ2-5,CASRRTGGLETQYF
.,TRBV15,TRBD2,TRBJ2-1,CATSRVPGLAVINEQFF
.,TRBV4-1,.,TRBJ2-7,CASSQDPGTTTYEQYF
many,TRBV27,.,TRBJ2-7,CASSLFTNYEQYF
many,TRBV28,TRBD1,TRBJ2-4,CAISDRLNIQYF
few,TRBV20-1,.,TRBJ1-5,CSARSRTGGPQHF
few,TRBV10-3,.,TRBJ1-5,CAIRDASAREPQHF